The 2 T cell receptor beta chains below come from one sample, sequenced in a study of blood T cell repertoires in COVID-19. The protocol was immunoSEQ multiplex PCR, while the TCRdb copy is restricted to in-frame clones and leaves out a portion. The sample lists 130,000 or so clones, about 88% occurring once. The sequenced material came from peripheral blood. The receptors here all came from a human donor with COVID-19, enrolled during active disease. The donor label of this sample is uncertain.

The CDR3 here is CASSAGGGDREAFF. CDR3 DNA sequence: TGTGCCAGCAGCGCAGGGGGCGGTGACAGGGAAGCTTTCTTT. The chain recombines TRBV7-9 with TRBJ1-1, with 8 bases fitting TRBD1. Germline CDR1 and CDR2: SEHNR and FQNEAQ (reference sequence). The CDR3 totals 14 residues. With 5 bases clipped from V and 8 bases from J, the junction kept 10 bases outside the gene matches.

DNA of the CDR3: TGTGCCAGCAGCGGGGGACAGGGACGAGAGACCCAGTACTTC. Its translation: CASSGGQGRETQYF. The rearrangement joins TRBV9 to TRBJ2-5; 9 nucleotides agree with TRBD1. Germline V CDR1 and CDR2: SGDLS, YYNGEE. The CDR3 contains 14 residues. J was trimmed by 4 bases and V by 3 bases; bases with no gene match: 4.